A selection of T cell receptor beta chains follows, all from one sample in a study of shared clonotypes between healthy human individuals. TCRdb's table, derived via immunoSEQ multiplex PCR, lists solely in-frame clones and lacks some. The table lists 2 million to 3 million clones, roughly 93% of them singletons, with about 0.34% in the top ten. The material sequenced was naive CD4+ T cells from PBMCs. These receptors originate from a man aged 18 to 30 in good health. Some clones in this sample may be carry-over from other donors' samples. Both conserved end residues are part of each CDR3. Size is omitted from some rows. Given values are once, few, many or a class for expanded clones.

j_gene: TRBJ2-7
abundance: once
v_gene: TRBV5-1
CDR3aa: CATGLLGGLSYEQYF

j_gene: TRBJ2-4
abundance: .
v_gene: TRBV5-1
CDR3aa: CASSLGYIQYF

j_gene: TRBJ2-3
abundance: .
v_gene: TRBV5-6
CDR3aa: CASSWTGVRTDTQYF

j_gene: TRBJ2-2
abundance: .
v_gene: TRBV7-3
CDR3aa: CASSLGHNTGELFF

j_gene: TRBJ1-2
abundance: .
v_gene: TRBV14
CDR3aa: CASSQGPWGNYGYTF

j_gene: TRBJ1-1
abundance: .
v_gene: TRBV19
CDR3aa: CASSIGNRGLKGAFF

j_gene: TRBJ2-5
abundance: .
v_gene: TRBV28
CDR3aa: CASSSLTSFQETQYF

j_gene: TRBJ2-2
abundance: .
v_gene: TRBV7-6
CDR3aa: CASSLMGHANTGELFF

j_gene: TRBJ2-2
abundance: .
v_gene: TRBV19
CDR3aa: CASSRTRWNTGELFF

j_gene: TRBJ2-5
abundance: .
v_gene: TRBV5-6
CDR3aa: CASSLRTGGRQETQYF

j_gene: TRBJ2-1
abundance: .
v_gene: TRBV5-1
CDR3aa: CASSLVVEIYNEQFF

j_gene: TRBJ2-3
abundance: .
v_gene: TRBV5-1
CDR3aa: CASSRGSYTDTQYF

j_gene: TRBJ2-7
abundance: .
v_gene: TRBV28
CDR3aa: CASQTGFYEQYF

j_gene: TRBJ2-3
abundance: .
v_gene: TRBV29-1
CDR3aa: CSVEGLLGTDTQYF

j_gene: TRBJ1-6
abundance: .
v_gene: TRBV5-4
CDR3aa: CASSFYRGSVRGNSPLHF